Listed here is a single T cell receptor beta chain. This sample is drawn from a study of sequential checkpoint blockade in melanoma. Study at large: TCRβ was sequenced from DNA of 75 to 95 pretreatment tumors. About two dozen patients had tumor biopsies before treatment and at week 13.

Clones were sequenced by immunoSEQ multiplex PCR, and TCRdb holds only the in-frame ones, with some missing. The sample has several thousand clones; approximately 23% are singletons. Indicated treatment: randomized to nivolumab then ipilimumab (arm A) or the reverse (arm B). CDR1 is GTSNPN, CDR2 SVGIG, per germline (reference sequence). J lost 1 base, V lost 4 bases, and 2 bases had no gene match. The CDR3 runs 13 residues. The origin of this receptor is a human donor with melanoma. The chain is built from TRBV30 and TRBJ1-1, with 8 positions matching TRBD1. This sample comprised tumor tissue (inferred from file names), obtained from a patient given nivolumab and ipilimumab in sequence. CDR3 loop: CAWNRGRNTEAFF. CDR3 bases: TGTGCCTGGAACAGGGGGAGGAACACTGAAGCTTTCTTT.